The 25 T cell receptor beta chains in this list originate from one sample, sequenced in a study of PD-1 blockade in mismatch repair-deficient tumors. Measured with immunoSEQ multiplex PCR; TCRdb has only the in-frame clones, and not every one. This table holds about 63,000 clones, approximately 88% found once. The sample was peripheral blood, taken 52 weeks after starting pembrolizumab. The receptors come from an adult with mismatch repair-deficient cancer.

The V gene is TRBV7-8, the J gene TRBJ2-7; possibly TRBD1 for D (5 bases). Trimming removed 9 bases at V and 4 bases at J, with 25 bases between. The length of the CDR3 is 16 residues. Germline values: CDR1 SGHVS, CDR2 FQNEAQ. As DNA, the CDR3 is TGTGCCAGTAGAGAAGCACGCGGCAGGGCCTCGTACGAGCAGTACTTC. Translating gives CASREARGRASYEQYF. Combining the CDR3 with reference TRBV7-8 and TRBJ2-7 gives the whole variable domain GAGVSQSPRYKVAKRGQDVALRCDPISGHVSLFWYQQALGQGPEFLTYFQNEAQLDKSGLPSDRFFAERPEGSVSTLKIQRTQQEDSAVYLCASREARGRASYEQYFGPGTRLTVT.

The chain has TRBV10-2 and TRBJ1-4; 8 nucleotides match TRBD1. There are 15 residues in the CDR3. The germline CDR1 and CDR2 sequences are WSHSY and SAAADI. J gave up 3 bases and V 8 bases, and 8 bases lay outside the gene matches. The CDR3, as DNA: TGCGCCAGCGACCCTACAGGGGGTGCTAATGAAAAACTGTTTTTT. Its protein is CASDPTGGANEKLFF.

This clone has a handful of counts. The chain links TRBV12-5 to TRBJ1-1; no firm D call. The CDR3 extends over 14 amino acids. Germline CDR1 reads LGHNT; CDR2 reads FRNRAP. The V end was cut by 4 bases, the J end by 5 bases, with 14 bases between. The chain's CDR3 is CASGWSQEATEAFF. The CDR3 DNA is TGTGCTAGTGGTTGGTCTCAGGAGGCGACTGAAGCTTTCTTT.

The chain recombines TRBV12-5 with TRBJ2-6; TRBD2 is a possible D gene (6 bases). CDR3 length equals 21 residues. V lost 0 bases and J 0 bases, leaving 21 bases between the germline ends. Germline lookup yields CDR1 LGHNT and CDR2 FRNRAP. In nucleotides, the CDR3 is TGTGCTAGTGGTTTGGTACTCCGGGGAGGAAAAACGAGCTCTGGGGCCAACGTCCTGACTTTC. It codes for CASGLVLRGGKTSSGANVLTF.

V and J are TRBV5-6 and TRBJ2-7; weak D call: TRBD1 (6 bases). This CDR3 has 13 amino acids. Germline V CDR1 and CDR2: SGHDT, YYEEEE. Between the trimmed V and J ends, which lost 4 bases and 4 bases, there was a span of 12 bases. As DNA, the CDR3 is TGTGCCAGCAGCCAGGACAGATTTTACGAGCAGTACTTC. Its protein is CASSQDRFYEQYF.

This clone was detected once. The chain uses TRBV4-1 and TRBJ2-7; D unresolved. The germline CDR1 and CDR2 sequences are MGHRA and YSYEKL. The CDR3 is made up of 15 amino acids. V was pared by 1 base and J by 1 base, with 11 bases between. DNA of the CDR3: TGCGCCAGCAGCCAAGTTAAGGGCGTATCCTACGAGCAGTACTTC. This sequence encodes CASSQVKGVSYEQYF.

The CDR3 protein is CAISAARADTQYF. Written as DNA, the CDR3 is TGTGCCATCAGCGCCGCCAGGGCCGATACGCAGTATTTT. The V and J genes are TRBV10-3 and TRBJ2-3, with D tentatively TRBD1 (5 bases). Germline lookup yields CDR1 ENHRY and CDR2 SYGVKD. Trimming took off 6 bases at V and 6 bases at J, with 13 bases between the two ends. This CDR3 is 13 amino acids long.

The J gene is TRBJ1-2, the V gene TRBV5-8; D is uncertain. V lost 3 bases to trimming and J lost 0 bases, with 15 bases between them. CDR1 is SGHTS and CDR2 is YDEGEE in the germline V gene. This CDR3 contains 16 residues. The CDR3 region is CASSSHIQRTNYGYTF. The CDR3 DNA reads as TGTGCCAGCAGCTCACACATACAGAGAACTAACTATGGCTACACCTTC.

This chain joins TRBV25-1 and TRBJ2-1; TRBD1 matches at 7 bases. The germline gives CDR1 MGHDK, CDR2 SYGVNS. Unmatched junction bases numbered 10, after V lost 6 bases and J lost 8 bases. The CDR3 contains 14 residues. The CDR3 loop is CASSGEQDRDEQFF. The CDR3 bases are TGTGCCAGCAGCGGGGAACAAGACAGGGATGAGCAGTTCTTC. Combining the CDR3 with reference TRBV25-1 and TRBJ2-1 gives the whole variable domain EADIYQTPRYLVIGTGKKITLECSQTMGHDKMYWYQQDPGMELHLIHYSYGVNSTEKGDLSSESTVSRIRTEHFPLTLESARPSHTSQYLCASSGEQDRDEQFFGPGTRLTVL.

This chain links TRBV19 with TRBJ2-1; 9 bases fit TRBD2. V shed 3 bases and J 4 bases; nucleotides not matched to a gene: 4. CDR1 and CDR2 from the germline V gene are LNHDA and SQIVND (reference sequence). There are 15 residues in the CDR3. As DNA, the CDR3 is TGTGCCAGTAGTATTAGCGGGAGCCCTTACAATGAGCAGTTCTTC. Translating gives CASSISGSPYNEQFF. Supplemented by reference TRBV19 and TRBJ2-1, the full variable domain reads DGGITQSPKYLFRKEGQNVTLSCEQNLNHDAMYWYRQDPGQGLRLIYYSQIVNDFQKGDIAEGYSVSREKKESFPLTVTSAQKNPTAFYLCASSISGSPYNEQFFGPGTRLTVL.

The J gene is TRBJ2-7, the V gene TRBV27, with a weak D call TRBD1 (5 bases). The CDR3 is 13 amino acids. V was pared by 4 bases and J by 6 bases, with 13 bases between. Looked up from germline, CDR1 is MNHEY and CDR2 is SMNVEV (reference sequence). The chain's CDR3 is CASSWVGAGEQYF. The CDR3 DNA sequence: TGTGCCAGCAGTTGGGTTGGGGCCGGCGAGCAGTACTTC.

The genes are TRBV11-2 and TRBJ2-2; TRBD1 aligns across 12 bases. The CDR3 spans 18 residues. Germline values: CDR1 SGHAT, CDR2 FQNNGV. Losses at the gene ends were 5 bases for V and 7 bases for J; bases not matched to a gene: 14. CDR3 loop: CASSRYSRDRGRVGELFF. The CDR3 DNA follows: TGTGCCAGCAGCCGGTATTCTCGGGACAGGGGGCGAGTCGGGGAGCTGTTTTTT.

As DNA, the CDR3 is TGTGCCAGCAGTTTAAGTAGGGACACCGGGGAGCTGTTTTTT. Amino acids: CASSLSRDTGELFF. The rearrangement links TRBV27 to TRBJ2-2, with D unresolved. Per germline, CDR1 MNHEY and CDR2 SMNVEV (reference sequence). V lost 2 bases and J lost 3, with 7 bases in between. This CDR3 is built from 14 residues.

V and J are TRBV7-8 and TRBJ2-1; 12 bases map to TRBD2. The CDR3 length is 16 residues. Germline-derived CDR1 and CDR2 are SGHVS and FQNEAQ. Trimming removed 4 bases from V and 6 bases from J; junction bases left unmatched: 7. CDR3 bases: TGTGCCAGCAGCTCACCGACTAGCGGGAGAGGCAATGAGCAGTTCTTC. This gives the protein CASSSPTSGRGNEQFF.

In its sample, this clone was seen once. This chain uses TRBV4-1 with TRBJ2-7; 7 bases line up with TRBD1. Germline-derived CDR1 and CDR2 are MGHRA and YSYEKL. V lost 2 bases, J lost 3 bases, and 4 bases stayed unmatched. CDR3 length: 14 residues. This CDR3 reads CASSQWTGFYEQYF. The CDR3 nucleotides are TGCGCCAGCAGCCAATGGACAGGATTCTACGAGCAGTACTTC.

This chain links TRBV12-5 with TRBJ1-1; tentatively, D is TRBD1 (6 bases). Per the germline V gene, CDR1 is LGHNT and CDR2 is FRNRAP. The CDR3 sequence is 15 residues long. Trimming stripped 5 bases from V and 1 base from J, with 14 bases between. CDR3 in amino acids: CASGQPGASNTEAFF. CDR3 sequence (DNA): TGTGCTAGTGGTCAGCCGGGGGCCTCGAACACTGAAGCTTTCTTT.

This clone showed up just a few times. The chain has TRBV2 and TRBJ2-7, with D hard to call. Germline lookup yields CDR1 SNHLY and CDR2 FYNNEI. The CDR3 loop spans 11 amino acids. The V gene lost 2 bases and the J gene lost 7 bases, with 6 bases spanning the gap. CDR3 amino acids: CASSETAEQYF. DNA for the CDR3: TGTGCCAGCAGTGAAACCGCGGAGCAGTACTTC.

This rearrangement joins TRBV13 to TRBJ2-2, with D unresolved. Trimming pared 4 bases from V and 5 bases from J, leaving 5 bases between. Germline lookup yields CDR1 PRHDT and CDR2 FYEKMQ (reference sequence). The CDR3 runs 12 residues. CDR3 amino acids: CASSSKTGELFF. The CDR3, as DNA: TGTGCCAGCAGCTCCAAGACCGGGGAGCTGTTTTTT.

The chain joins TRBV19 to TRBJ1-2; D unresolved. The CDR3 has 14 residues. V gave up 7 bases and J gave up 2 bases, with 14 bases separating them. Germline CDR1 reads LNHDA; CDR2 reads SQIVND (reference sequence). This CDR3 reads CASNTLTENYGYTF. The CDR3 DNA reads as TGTGCCAGTAATACTCTTACGGAAAACTATGGCTACACCTTC.

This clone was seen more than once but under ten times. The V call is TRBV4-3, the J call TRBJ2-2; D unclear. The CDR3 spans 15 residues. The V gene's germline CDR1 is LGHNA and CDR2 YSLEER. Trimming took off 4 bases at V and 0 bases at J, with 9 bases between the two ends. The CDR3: CASSPENANTGELFF. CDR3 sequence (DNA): TGCGCCAGCAGCCCCGAAAATGCGAACACCGGGGAGCTGTTTTTT.

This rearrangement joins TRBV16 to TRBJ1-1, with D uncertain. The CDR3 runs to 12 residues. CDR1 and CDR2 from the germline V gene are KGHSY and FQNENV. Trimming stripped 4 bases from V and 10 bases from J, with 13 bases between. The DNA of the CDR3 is TGTGCCAGCAGCCCAGGAAGGGTGGGAGCTTTCTTT. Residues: CASSPGRVGAFF.

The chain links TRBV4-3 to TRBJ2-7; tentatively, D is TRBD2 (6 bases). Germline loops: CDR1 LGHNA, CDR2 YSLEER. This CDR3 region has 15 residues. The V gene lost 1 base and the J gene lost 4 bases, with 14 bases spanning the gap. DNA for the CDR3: TGCGCCAGCAGCCAAGTCGGGAGCGGGCGGTACGAGCAGTACTTC. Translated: CASSQVGSGRYEQYF.

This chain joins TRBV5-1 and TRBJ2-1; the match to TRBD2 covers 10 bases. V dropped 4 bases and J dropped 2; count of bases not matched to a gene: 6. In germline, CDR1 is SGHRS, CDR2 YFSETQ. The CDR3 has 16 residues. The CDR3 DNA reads TGCGCCAGCAGCAACGAAGCGGGAGGGGCCTACAATGAGCAGTTCTTC. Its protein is CASSNEAGGAYNEQFF.

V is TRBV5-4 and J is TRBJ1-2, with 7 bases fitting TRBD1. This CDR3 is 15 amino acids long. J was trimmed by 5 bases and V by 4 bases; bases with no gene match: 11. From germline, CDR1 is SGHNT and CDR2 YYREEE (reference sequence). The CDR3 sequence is CASSNVGTESYGYTF. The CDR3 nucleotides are TGTGCCAGCAGCAATGTAGGGACAGAGTCTTATGGCTACACCTTC.

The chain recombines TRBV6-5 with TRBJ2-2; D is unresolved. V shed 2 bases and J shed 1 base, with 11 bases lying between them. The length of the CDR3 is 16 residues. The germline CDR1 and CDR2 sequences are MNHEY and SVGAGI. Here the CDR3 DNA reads TGTGCCAGCAGTTACCCGCGGACGGGGAACACCGGGGAGCTGTTTTTT. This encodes CASSYPRTGNTGELFF.